The clone carrying this TCR beta chain showed up many times. Its antigen is not identified. This sample was taken from a study of T cell repertoires in cytomegalovirus infection. Overall study context: Matching HLA type, along with CMV infection, was indicated by public TCR beta signatures.

Study outcomes and limitations: There were carriers of CMV plus the relevant HLA, and cumulative public TCR beta family frequency identified them. Across the ex vivo response, the dominant clonotypes were HLA-C-restricted CMV-specific TCR beta clonotypes.

One entry per CDR3 protein, called by TCRdb with MiXCR from the reads. The sample contains about 230,000 distinct CDR3 sequences, approximately 7% of which appear only once. This TCR was recovered from a human donor in good health (CMV status not recorded). Some clones in this sample may be carry-over from other donors' samples. The specimen sequenced was PBMCs.

The CDR3 reads CASSLQGSGNTIYF. DNA for the CDR3: TGTGCCAGCAGCTTGCAGGGCTCTGGAAACACCATATATTTT. V usage is TRBV7-2 and J usage is TRBJ1-3, with D maybe TRBD1 (5 bases). CDR3 length: 14 amino acids. Trimming stripped 3 bases from V and 0 bases from J, with 6 bases between. Germline V gives CDR1 SGHTA, CDR2 FQGNSA. Full variable domain (outside the CDR3, taken from reference TRBV7-2 and TRBJ1-3): GAGVSQSPSNKVTEKGKDVELRCDPISGHTALYWYRQSLGQGLEFLIYFQGNSAPDKSGLPSDRFSAERTGGSVSTLTIQRTQQEDSAVYLCASSLQGSGNTIYFGEGSWLTVV.